One sample yielded the 23 T cell receptor beta chains listed below, sequenced in a study of Graves' ophthalmopathy and Graves' hyperthyroidism. Beta-chain TCR CDR3 regions were amplified from RNA transcripts. Investigators did first-round RT-PCR with HTBI primers, then second-round multiplex PCR. One entry per CDR3 protein results from TCRdb running MiXCR on the multiplex PCR reads. The sample holds a few hundred thousand distinct CDR3 sequences; 20% to 25% are singletons and the top ten take approximately 39%. Sequenced: peripheral blood. The origin of the receptors is a woman aged 50 to 60 with Graves' ophthalmopathy.

This clonotype was counted many times. The rearrangement uses TRBV6-1 and TRBJ1-1; D gene uncertain. This CDR3 is 15 amino acids long. V was pared by 7 bases and J by 1 base, with 16 bases between. In germline, CDR1 is MNHNS, CDR2 SASEGT. This CDR3 is CASIGLPESNTEAFF. The CDR3 bases are TGTGCCAGCATCGGGCTTCCAGAATCGAACACTGAAGCTTTCTTT.

The table lists this clonotype with many counts. J is TRBJ1-2 and V is TRBV4-1; D perhaps matches TRBD1 (6 bases). The germline CDR1 and CDR2 sequences are MGHRA and YSYEKL. V lost 1 base and J lost 8, with 23 bases in between. The CDR3 consists of 17 residues. CDR3 residues: CASSQVGAVGGTRGYTF. The CDR3 DNA sequence: TGCGCCAGCAGCCAAGTGGGAGCGGTGGGGGGCACACGGGGCTACACCTTC.

This clonotype was seen repeatedly, ten times or more. The rearrangement joins TRBV28 to TRBJ1-1; the D is unclear. The length of the CDR3 is 13 residues. The V gene's germline CDR1 is MDHEN and CDR2 SYDVKM. With 2 bases removed from V and 5 bases from J, the gap between germline ends came to 9 bases. The chain's CDR3 is CASSLMVETEAFF. CDR3 sequence (DNA): TGTGCCAGCAGTTTAATGGTTGAAACTGAAGCTTTCTTT.

This clonotype has a count of ten or more. The chain is built from TRBV2 and TRBJ2-7; 8 nucleotides line up with TRBD1. This CDR3 is 12 amino acids long. CDR1 is SNHLY and CDR2 is FYNNEI in the germline V gene. The J segment lost 2 bases and the V segment lost 9 bases, leaving 3 bases of the junction unmatched. The CDR3 is CASGTGPYEQYF. CDR3 DNA: TGTGCCAGTGGGACAGGACCCTACGAGCAGTACTTC.

This clonotype was detected ten times or more. The chain combines TRBV20-1 with TRBJ2-7; D possibly corresponds to TRBD1 (5 bases). Per germline, CDR1 DFQATT and CDR2 SNEGSKA (reference sequence). The CDR3 is 13 amino acids. The CDR3 here is CSADRTASQEQYF. The CDR3 DNA follows: TGCAGCGCTGACAGAACCGCCTCCCAGGAGCAGTACTTC.

This clonotype showed up many times. This chain's CDR3 is CAWSVTVFSVGEQYF. In DNA, the CDR3 is TGTGCCTGGAGTGTAACGGTTTTCTCTGTGGGGGAGCAGTACTTC. The V and J genes are TRBV30 and TRBJ2-7; no firm D call. Germline CDR1 reads GTSNPN; CDR2 reads SVGIG (reference sequence). The CDR3 extends over 15 amino acids. The germline V and J ends were trimmed by 0 bases and 7 bases, with 19 bases remaining between them. The entire variable domain, with the rest obtained from reference TRBV30 and TRBJ2-7, is as follows: SQTIHQWPATLVQPVGSPLSLECTVEGTSNPNLYWYRQAAGRGLQLLFYSVGIGQISSEVPQNLSASRPQDRQFILSSKKLLLSDSGFYLCAWSVTVFSVGEQYFGPGTRLTVT.

The chain links TRBV19 to TRBJ1-2; TRBD1 matches at 9 bases. Looked up from germline, CDR1 is LNHDA and CDR2 is SQIVND (reference sequence). The CDR3 contains 14 residues. J was trimmed by 4 bases and V by 5 bases; bases with no gene match: 5. The CDR3 bases are TGTGCCAGTAGTCGAGGGACAGGGACCTATGGCTACACCTTC. Translation: CASSRGTGTYGYTF. The full variable domain, with the rest looked up from reference TRBV19 and TRBJ1-2, is DGGITQSPKYLFRKEGQNVTLSCEQNLNHDAMYWYRQDPGQGLRLIYYSQIVNDFQKGDIAEGYSVSREKKESFPLTVTSAQKNPTAFYLCASSRGTGTYGYTFGSGTRLTVV.

This clonotype occurred many times. The gene calls are TRBV5-5 and TRBJ2-5; no reliable D call. The V and J ends lost 3 bases and 2 bases respectively, with 5 bases between them. Germline V gene data show CDR1 as SGHKS and CDR2 as YYEKEE (reference sequence). The CDR3 sequence is 12 residues long. The CDR3 region is CASSWMQETQYF. The CDR3 DNA reads TGTGCCAGCAGCTGGATGCAAGAGACCCAGTACTTC. Looking up the rest from reference TRBV5-5 and TRBJ2-5 gives the full variable domain: DAGVTQSPTHLIKTRGQQVTLRCSPISGHKSVSWYQQVLGQGPQFIFQYYEKEERGRGNFPDRFSARQFPNYSSELNVNALLLGDSALYLCASSWMQETQYFGPGTRLLVL.

The table lists this clonotype with a few counts. This may stem from a read error, because a much larger clone lies one nucleotide away. V usage is TRBV27 and J usage is TRBJ1-2, with TRBD1 matching over 11 bases. CDR1 is MNHEY and CDR2 is SMNVEV in the germline V gene (reference sequence). This CDR3 is 15 amino acids long. Here the CDR3 DNA reads TGTACCAGCAGTCCCTACGGGACAGGGGGTAACGGCTACACCTTC. It yields the protein CTSSPYGTGGNGYTF.

The chain carries TRBV30 and TRBJ1-1; D remains unclear. This CDR3 spans 16 amino acids. The germline V gene has CDR1 GTSNPN and CDR2 SVGIG (reference sequence). Trimming left V 0 bases short and J 1 base short, with 15 bases between. Here the CDR3 DNA reads TGTGCCTGGAGTGTACTGTTTTTTGATGGGAACACTGAAGCTTTCTTT. Translated, it gives CAWSVLFFDGNTEAFF.

V usage is TRBV6-5 and J usage is TRBJ1-2, with a tentative D call TRBD1 (5 bases). The length of the CDR3 is 14 residues. The ends were cut back, 0 bases at V and 4 bases at J, with 9 bases in the middle. The germline V gene encodes CDR1 MNHEY and CDR2 SVGAGI. CDR3 amino acids: CASSYSGVSYGYTF. In nucleotides, the CDR3 is TGTGCCAGCAGTTACTCGGGGGTTTCCTATGGCTACACCTTC.

This clonotype was seen ten or more times. The J gene is TRBJ1-1, the V gene TRBV6-5, with a tentative D call TRBD1 (5 bases). Trimming cost V 2 bases and J 5 bases, with 15 bases left between them. The CDR3 is 15 residues long. Germline assignment: CDR1 MNHEY and CDR2 SVGAGI. The CDR3 reads CASSYLGGEGTEAFF. The CDR3, as DNA: TGTGCCAGCAGTTACCTCGGGGGAGAAGGGACTGAAGCTTTCTTT.

The chain carries TRBV6-1 and TRBJ2-7, with D perhaps matching TRBD2 (6 bases). Germline loops: CDR1 MNHNS, CDR2 SASEGT. Trimming cost V 2 bases and J 6 bases, with 11 bases left between them. The CDR3 covers 13 residues. The CDR3 loop is CASSEWRGGEQYF. Written as DNA, the CDR3 is TGTGCCAGCAGTGAATGGAGGGGAGGCGAGCAGTACTTC.

This clonotype was observed at least ten times. V gene TRBV5-1 combines with J gene TRBJ2-5; a weak D match, TRBD1 (6 bases). This CDR3 has 14 residues. Germline-derived CDR1 and CDR2 are SGHRS and YFSETQ. Trimming took off 1 base at V and 7 bases at J, with 14 bases between the two ends. The CDR3 region has the DNA TGCGCCAGCAGCTTGCGACAGGAGCAGGGGACCCAGTACTTC. This codes for CASSLRQEQGTQYF.

This clonotype was counted many times. The genes are TRBV28 and TRBJ2-7; 8 bases align to TRBD1. The CDR3 extends over 15 amino acids. Germline CDR1 is MDHEN and CDR2 is SYDVKM. V lost 5 bases and J lost 1; bases outside the gene matches: 7. CDR3: CASSPGTGYSYEQYF. DNA for the CDR3: TGTGCCAGCAGTCCCGGGACAGGCTATTCCTACGAGCAGTACTTC.

This clonotype showed up many times. The chain carries TRBV7-9 and TRBJ1-1; no clear D. V shed 4 bases and J shed 5 bases, with 14 bases lying between them. The CDR3 is 14 amino acids. CDR1 is SEHNR and CDR2 is FQNEAQ in the germline V gene (reference sequence). DNA of the CDR3: TGTGCCAGCAGCTCCGGCCCGACTCTAACTGAAGCTTTCTTT. Translation: CASSSGPTLTEAFF. The full variable domain, its missing parts supplied by reference TRBV7-9 and TRBJ1-1, is DTGVSQNPRHKITKRGQNVTFRCDPISEHNRLYWYRQTLGQGPEFLTYFQNEAQLEKSRLLSDRFSAERPKGSFSTLEIQRTEQGDSAMYLCASSSGPTLTEAFFGQGTRLTVV.

This clonotype was seen repeatedly, ten times or more. A much larger clone lies one base from this, so it may be a read error. This chain links TRBV2 with TRBJ2-5; D unresolved. CDR1 and CDR2 (germline): SNHLY, FYNNEI. The CDR3 totals 11 residues. Trimming took 4 bases from V and 5 from J, leaving 5 bases between them. The CDR3 DNA follows: TGTGCCAGCAGTGTTGCGGAGACCCAGTACTTC. This codes for CASSVAETQYF.

Of note for this clonotype: A read error is possible here, since a much larger clone lies one base away. The chain combines TRBV11-2 with TRBJ2-5; D is perhaps TRBD2 (6 bases). This CDR3 is built from 15 residues. CDR1 is SGHAT, CDR2 FQNNGV, per germline. CDR3 bases: TGTGCCAGCGGCTTAGGACTAAATATCGAAGAGACCCAGTACTTC. As protein: CASGLGLNIEETQYF.

The sample holds many counts of this clonotype. The rearrangement uses TRBV29-1 and TRBJ2-2; D gene ambiguous. Trimming removed 6 bases from V and 1 base from J, with 6 bases in between. Germline V CDR1 and CDR2: SQVTM, ANQGSEA. CDR3 length: 12 residues. CDR3 bases: TGCAGCGTAGACAAGAACACCGGGGAGCTGTTTTTT. It encodes CSVDKNTGELFF.

This chain links TRBV12-3 or TRBV12-4 with TRBJ2-5, with D possibly being TRBD2 (6 bases). Trimming removed 3 bases from V and 1 base from J, with 15 bases in between. The CDR3 loop spans 16 amino acids. The CDR3 DNA reads as TGTGCCAGCAGTTTGCCCTCCACTAGCAGCCAAGAGACCCAGTACTTC. Its protein is CASSLPSTSSQETQYF.

The chain recombines TRBV28 with TRBJ2-5; D call uncertain. The germline V gene has CDR1 MDHEN and CDR2 SYDVKM. The CDR3 is 15 residues long. The ends were cut back, 3 bases at V and 5 bases at J, with 16 bases in the middle. CDR3 DNA: TGTGCCAGCAGTTTTGAGACCTTCGCGCGGGAGACCCAGTACTTC. This sequence encodes CASSFETFARETQYF.

V and J are TRBV3-1 and TRBJ1-6, with D unresolved. The CDR3 has 16 residues. Per germline, CDR1 LGHDT and CDR2 YNNKEL (reference sequence). V gave up 3 bases and J gave up 1 base, with 10 bases separating them. CDR3 coding DNA: TGTGCCAGCAGCCACGCGGACTCGTCCTATAATTCACCCCTCCACTTT. Translating it yields CASSHADSSYNSPLHF.

The rearrangement joins TRBV28 to TRBJ2-7, with 10 bases matching TRBD1. Trimming took 2 bases from V and 5 from J; bases not matched to a gene: 9. Germline V gene sequence: CDR1 MDHEN, CDR2 SYDVKM. This CDR3 spans 16 amino acids. In DNA, the CDR3 is TGTGCCAGCAGTTTAGCCCGGGACAGGGGAGTACACGAGCAGTACTTC. Its translation is CASSLARDRGVHEQYF.